In this sample, the clone carrying this T cell receptor beta chain turned up many times. Its cognate antigen is unknown. Cyclophosphamide on days +3 and +4 followed busulfan-fludarabine conditioning and a marrow graft. This sample is drawn from a study of T cells after posttransplantation cyclophosphamide. Study-wide findings and caveats: Skin or GI-infiltrating T cells shared few TRB sequences with blood.

Generated by immunoSEQ multiplex PCR, the TCRdb table keeps only in-frame clones and is missing some. Listed for the sample are about 7,500 clones, none seen a single time. Losses at the gene ends were 4 bases for V and 8 bases for J; bases not matched to a gene: 6. CDR1 is MNHEY and CDR2 is SVGAGI in the germline V gene. The length of the CDR3 is 13 residues. This clonotype was obtained from a female patient aged 60 to 70 who received an allogeneic stem cell transplant from an unrelated donor, was CMV-positive, and had acute GVHD only. The graft donor may account for some of the T cells. The sequencing here drew on PBMCs, taken 90 to 100 days after allogeneic stem cell transplant with posttransplant cyclophosphamide. This rearrangement joins TRBV6-5 to TRBJ2-7; 9 positions match TRBD2. Written as DNA, the CDR3 is TGTGCCAGCAGTTCGAATAGCGGGAGAAAGCAGTACTTC. As protein: CASSSNSGRKQYF.